This TCR beta chain was documented in a study of T cells expressing NK-cell markers. From its re-call of the 5' RACE reads, TCRdb lists each CDR3 protein once, without DNA. This table lists about 400,000 distinct CDR3 sequences. CDR1 LNHDA and CDR2 SQIVND come from the germline V gene (reference sequence). The CDR3 covers 12 residues. The material sequenced was blood T cells: a sorted CD56 or NKG2C T cell subset, CD4+ or CD8+ T cells, or bulk PBMC T cells (not recorded which). The chain employs TRBV19 and TRBJ1-5. The clonotype was recovered from a woman in her 50s in good health. The CDR3 here is CASSKAVEPQHF.